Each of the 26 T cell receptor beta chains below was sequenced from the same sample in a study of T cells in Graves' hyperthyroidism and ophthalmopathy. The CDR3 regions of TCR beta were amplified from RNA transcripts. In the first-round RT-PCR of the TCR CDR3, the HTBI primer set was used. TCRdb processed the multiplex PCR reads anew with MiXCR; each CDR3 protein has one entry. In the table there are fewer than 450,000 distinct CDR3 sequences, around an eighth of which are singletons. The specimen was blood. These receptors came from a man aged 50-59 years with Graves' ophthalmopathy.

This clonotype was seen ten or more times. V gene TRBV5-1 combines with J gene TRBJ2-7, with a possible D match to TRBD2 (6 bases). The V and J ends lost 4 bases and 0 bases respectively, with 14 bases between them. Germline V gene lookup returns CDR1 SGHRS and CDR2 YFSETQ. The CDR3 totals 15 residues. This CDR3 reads CASSPGLSSSYEQYF. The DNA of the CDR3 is TGCGCCAGCAGCCCGGGACTTTCGAGCTCCTACGAGCAGTACTTC.

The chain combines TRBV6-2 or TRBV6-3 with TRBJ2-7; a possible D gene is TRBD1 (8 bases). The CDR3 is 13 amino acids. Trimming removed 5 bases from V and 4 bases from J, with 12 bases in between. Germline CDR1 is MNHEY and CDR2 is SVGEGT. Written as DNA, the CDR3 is TGTGCCAGCAGTAACAGGGGGGGATACGAGCAGTACTTC. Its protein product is CASSNRGGYEQYF.

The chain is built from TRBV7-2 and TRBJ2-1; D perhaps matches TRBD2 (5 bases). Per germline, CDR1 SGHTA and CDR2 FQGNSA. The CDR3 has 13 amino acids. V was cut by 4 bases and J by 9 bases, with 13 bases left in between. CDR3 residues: CASSSPAGSEQFF. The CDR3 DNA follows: TGTGCCAGCAGCTCCCCCGCGGGCAGTGAGCAGTTCTTC.

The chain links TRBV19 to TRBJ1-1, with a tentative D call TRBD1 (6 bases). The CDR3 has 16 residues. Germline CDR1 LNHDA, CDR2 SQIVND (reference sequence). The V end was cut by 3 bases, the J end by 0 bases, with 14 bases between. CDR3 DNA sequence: TGTGCCAGTAGTATTCGAAGGGGGAAATTGAACACTGAAGCTTTCTTT. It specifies CASSIRRGKLNTEAFF.

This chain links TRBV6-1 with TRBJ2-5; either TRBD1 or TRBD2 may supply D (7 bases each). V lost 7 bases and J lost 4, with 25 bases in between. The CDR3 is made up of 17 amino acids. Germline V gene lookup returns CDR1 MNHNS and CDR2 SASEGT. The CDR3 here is CASTLIQGFPGGETQYF. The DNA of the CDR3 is TGTGCCAGCACCCTCATACAGGGGTTTCCGGGGGGAGAGACCCAGTACTTC.

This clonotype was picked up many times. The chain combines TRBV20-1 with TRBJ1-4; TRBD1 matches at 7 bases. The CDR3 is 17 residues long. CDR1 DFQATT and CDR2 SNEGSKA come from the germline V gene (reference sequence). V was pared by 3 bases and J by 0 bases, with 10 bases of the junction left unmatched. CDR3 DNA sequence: TGCAGTGCTAGGGCATGGGACAGAGTTGCAACTAATGAAAAACTGTTTTTT. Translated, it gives CSARAWDRVATNEKLFF.

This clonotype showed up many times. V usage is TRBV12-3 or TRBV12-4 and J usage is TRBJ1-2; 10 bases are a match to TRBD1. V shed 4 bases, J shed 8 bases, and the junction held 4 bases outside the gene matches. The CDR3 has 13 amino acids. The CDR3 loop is CASSWGQGNGYTF. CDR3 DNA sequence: TGTGCCAGCAGTTGGGGACAGGGGAACGGCTACACCTTC.

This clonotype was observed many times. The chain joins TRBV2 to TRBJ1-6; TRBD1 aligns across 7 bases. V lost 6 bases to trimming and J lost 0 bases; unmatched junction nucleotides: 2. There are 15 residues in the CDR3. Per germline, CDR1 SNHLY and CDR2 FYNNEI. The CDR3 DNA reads TGTGCCAGCAGGGGGGACAGCTCCTATAATTCACCCCTCCACTTT. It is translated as CASRGDSSYNSPLHF.

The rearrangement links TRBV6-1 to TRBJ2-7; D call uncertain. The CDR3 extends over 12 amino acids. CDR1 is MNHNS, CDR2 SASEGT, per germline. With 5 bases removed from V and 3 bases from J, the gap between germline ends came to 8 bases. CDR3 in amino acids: CASSQLGYEQYF. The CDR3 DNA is TGTGCCAGCAGTCAGTTGGGCTACGAGCAGTACTTC.

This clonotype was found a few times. CDR3 nucleotides: TGCGCCAGCAGCAACGGACAGGGTGTGGGCGAGCAGTACTTC. Amino acids: CASSNGQGVGEQYF. V and J are TRBV5-1 and TRBJ2-7; 8 bases fit TRBD1. Losses at the gene ends were 4 bases for V and 6 bases for J; bases not matched to a gene: 9. The CDR3 length is 14 residues. CDR1 is SGHRS and CDR2 is YFSETQ in the germline V gene.

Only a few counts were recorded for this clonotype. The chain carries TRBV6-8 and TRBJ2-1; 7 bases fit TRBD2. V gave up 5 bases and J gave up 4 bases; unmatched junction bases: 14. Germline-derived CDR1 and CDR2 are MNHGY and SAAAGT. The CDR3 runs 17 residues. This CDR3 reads CASSTTKTSLRYNEQFF. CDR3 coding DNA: TGTGCCAGCAGTACGACGAAGACTAGCCTACGTTACAATGAGCAGTTCTTC.

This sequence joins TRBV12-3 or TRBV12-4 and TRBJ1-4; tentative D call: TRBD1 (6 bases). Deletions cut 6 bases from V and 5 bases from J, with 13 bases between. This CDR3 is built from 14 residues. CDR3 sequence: CASRVGGPNEKLFF. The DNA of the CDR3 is TGTGCCAGCAGGGTGGGGGGCCCGAATGAAAAACTGTTTTTT.

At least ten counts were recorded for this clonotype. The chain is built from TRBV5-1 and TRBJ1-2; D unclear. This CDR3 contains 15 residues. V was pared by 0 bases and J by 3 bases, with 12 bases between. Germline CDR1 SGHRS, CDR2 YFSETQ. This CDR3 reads CASSLGQAKYYGYTF. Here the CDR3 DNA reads TGCGCCAGCAGCTTGGGGCAGGCAAAATACTATGGCTACACCTTC.

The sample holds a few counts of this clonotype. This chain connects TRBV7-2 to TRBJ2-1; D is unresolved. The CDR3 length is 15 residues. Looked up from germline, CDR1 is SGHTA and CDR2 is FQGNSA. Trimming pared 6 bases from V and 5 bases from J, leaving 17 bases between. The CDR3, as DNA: TGTGCCAGCAGGTTATCAGGCCCGACCCACAATGAGCAGTTCTTC. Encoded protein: CASRLSGPTHNEQFF.

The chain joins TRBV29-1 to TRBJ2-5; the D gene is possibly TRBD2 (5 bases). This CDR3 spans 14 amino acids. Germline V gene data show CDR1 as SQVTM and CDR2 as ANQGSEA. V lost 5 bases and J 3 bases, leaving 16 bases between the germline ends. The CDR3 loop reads CSVRSGTTKETQYF. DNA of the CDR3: TGCAGCGTTAGAAGCGGCACAACCAAAGAGACCCAGTACTTC.

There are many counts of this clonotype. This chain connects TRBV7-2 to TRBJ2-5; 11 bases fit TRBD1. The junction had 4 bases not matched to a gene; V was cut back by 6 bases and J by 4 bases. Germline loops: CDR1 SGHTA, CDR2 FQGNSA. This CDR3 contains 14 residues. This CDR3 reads CASRRDRGTETQYF. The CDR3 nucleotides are TGTGCCAGCAGACGGGACAGGGGGACAGAGACCCAGTACTTC.

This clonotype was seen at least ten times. CDR3: CASTVEMNTEAFF. The DNA for the CDR3 is TGTGCCTCGACCGTAGAAATGAACACTGAAGCTTTCTTT. The J gene is TRBJ1-1, the V gene TRBV30; D is unclear. This CDR3 spans 13 amino acids. CDR1 and CDR2 (germline): GTSNPN, SVGIG (reference sequence). Trimming shortened V by 7 bases and J by 0 bases, and 12 bases separated the two germline ends.

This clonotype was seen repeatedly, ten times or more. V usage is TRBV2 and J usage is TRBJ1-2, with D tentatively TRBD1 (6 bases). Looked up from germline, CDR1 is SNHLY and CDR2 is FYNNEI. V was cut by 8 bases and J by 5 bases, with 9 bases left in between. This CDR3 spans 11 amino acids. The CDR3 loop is CASPDSYGYTF. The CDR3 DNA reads TGTGCCAGCCCGGACAGTTATGGCTACACCTTC. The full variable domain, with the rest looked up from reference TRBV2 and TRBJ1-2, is EPEVTQTPSHQVTQMGQEVILRCVPISNHLYFYWYRQILGQKVEFLVSFYNNEISEKSEIFDDQFSVERPDGSNFTLKIRSTKLEDSAMYFCASPDSYGYTFGSGTRLTVV.

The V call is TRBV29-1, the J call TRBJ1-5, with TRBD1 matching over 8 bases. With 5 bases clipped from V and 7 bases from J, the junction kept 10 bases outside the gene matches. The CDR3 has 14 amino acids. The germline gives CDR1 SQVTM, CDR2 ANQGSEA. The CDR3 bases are TGCAGCGTTTCCGCGACAGGGGTGGGCCAGCCCCAGCATTTT. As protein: CSVSATGVGQPQHF.

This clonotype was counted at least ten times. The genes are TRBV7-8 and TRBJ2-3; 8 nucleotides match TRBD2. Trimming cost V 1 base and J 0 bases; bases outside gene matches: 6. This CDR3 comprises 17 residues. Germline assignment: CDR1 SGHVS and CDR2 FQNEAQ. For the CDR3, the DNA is TGTGCCAGCAGCTTAGTGGGCGGGAGGACGAGCACAGATACGCAGTATTTT. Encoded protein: CASSLVGGRTSTDTQYF.

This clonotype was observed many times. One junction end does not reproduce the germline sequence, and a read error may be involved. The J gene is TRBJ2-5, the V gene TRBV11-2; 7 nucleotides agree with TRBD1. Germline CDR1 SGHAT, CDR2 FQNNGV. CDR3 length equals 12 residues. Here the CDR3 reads CASSLYGDRVDF. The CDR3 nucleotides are TGTGCCAGCAGCTTATACGGAGACAGGGTCGACTTC.

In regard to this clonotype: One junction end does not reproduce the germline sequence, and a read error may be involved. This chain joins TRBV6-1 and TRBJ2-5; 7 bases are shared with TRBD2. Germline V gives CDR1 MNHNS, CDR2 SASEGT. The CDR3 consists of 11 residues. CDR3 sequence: CASSESAGKYF. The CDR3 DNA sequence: TGCGCCAGCAGTGAATCAGCGGGAAAGTACTTC.

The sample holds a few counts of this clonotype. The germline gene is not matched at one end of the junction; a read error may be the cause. This CDR3 is CASSYRTGGSGNTTYF. The CDR3 DNA reads TGTGCCAGCAGCTATAGGACAGGGGGCTCTGGAAACACCACATATTTT. The chain employs TRBV2 and TRBJ1-3; TRBD1 matches 11 bases. Germline CDR1 SNHLY, CDR2 FYNNEI. This CDR3 has 16 amino acids. The full variable domain, its missing parts supplied by reference TRBV2 and TRBJ1-3, is EPEVTQTPSHQVTQMGQEVILRCVPISNHLYFYWYRQILGQKVEFLVSFYNNEISEKSEIFDDQFSVERPDGSNFTLKIRSTKLEDSAMYFCASSYRTGGSGNTTYFGEGSWLTVV.

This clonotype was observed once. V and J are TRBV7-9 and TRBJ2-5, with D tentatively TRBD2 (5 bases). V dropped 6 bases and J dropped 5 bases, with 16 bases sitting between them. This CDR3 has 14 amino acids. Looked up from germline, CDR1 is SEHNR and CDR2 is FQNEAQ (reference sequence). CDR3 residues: CASSWSRGPETQYF. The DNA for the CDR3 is TGTGCCAGCAGTTGGTCGAGAGGGCCGGAGACCCAGTACTTC.

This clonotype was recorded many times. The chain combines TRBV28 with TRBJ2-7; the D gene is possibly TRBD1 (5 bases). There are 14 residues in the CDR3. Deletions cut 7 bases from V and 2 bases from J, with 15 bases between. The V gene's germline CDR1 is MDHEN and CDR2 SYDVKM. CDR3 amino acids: CASTSGVGAYEQYF. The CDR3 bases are TGTGCCAGCACCTCCGGTGTAGGGGCCTACGAGCAGTACTTC.

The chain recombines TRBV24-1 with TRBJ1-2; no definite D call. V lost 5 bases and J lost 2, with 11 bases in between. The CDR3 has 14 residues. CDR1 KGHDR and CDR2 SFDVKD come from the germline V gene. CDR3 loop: CATSGPGTNYGYTF. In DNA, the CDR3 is TGTGCCACCAGTGGTCCCGGAACCAACTATGGCTACACCTTC.